This entry is about one T cell receptor beta chain. Its antigen is unknown. The data belong to a study of OX40 agonist ivuxolimab in advanced cancers. About the study: Partial response was recorded in three patients: one hepatocellular carcinoma and two cutaneous melanoma cases. Whole-study results and caveats: Normalized T-cell clonal expansion was also low in a subset of nonresponders. What antigens the expanded peripheral T cells recognized was never established. In general, CD8+ T cells held more expanded clones than CD4+ did, on average.

J was trimmed by 5 bases and V by 7 bases; bases with no gene match: 8. The germline gives CDR1 MNHNS, CDR2 SASEGT. This CDR3 contains 14 residues. Some clones are missing from TCRdb's copy, which holds only in-frame ones; the method was immunoSEQ multiplex PCR. The table has more than 50,000 clones, roughly 85% seen once; the top ten hold 4%. The material was CD4+ or CD8+ T cells sorted from blood, obtained in a trial of the OX40 agonist ivuxolimab. The chain has TRBV6-1 and TRBJ2-7; 10 nucleotides line up with TRBD1. The receptor comes from an adult with an advanced solid tumor such as melanoma, head and neck, liver or kidney cancer. The CDR3 loop reads CASILDRGLDEQYF. CDR3 bases: TGTGCCAGCATCCTTGACAGGGGGCTTGACGAGCAGTACTTC.